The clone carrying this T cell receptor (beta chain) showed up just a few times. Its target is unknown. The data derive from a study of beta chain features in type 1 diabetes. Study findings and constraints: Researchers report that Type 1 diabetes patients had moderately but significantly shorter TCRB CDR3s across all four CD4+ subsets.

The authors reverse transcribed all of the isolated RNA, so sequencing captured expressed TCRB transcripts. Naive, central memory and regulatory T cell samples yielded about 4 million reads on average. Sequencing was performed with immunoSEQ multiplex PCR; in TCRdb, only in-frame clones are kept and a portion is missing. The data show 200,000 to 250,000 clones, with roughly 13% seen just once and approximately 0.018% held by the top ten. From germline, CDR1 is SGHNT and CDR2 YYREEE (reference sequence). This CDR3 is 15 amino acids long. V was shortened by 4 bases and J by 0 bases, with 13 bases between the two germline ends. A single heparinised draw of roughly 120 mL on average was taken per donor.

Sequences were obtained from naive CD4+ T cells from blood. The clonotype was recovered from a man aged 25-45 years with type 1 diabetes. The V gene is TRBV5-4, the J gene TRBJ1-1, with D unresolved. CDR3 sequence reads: CASSRSGNMNTEAFF. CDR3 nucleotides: TGTGCCAGCAGCCGTAGCGGGAATATGAACACTGAAGCTTTCTTT.